What follows are 22 T cell receptor beta chains derived from one specimen sequenced in a study of response to subunit inactivated influenza vaccine. TCRdb ran MiXCR on the RT-PCR reads and lists one entry per CDR3 protein. The sample includes 500,000 to 600,000 distinct CDR3 sequences, 6.5% to 8% of them seen just once. Sequenced here: PBMCs from blood, sampled roughly 24 months after vaccination. The receptor set was obtained from a man between 50 and 75 years old who received an inactivated influenza vaccine.

This clonotype was recorded at least ten times. V gene TRBV15 combines with J gene TRBJ2-1; TRBD2 might be the D (5 bases). CDR3 length: 14 residues. V lost 2 bases and J 2 bases, leaving 7 bases between the germline ends. Germline CDR1 LNHNV, CDR2 YYDKDF (reference sequence). The CDR3 region is CATSRSGAYNEQFF. In DNA, the CDR3 is TGTGCCACCAGCAGAAGCGGCGCCTACAATGAGCAGTTCTTC. The complete variable domain, with remaining parts taken from reference TRBV15 and TRBJ2-1, reads DAMVIQNPRYQVTQFGKPVTLSCSQTLNHNVMYWYQQKSSQAPKLLFHYYDKDFNNEADTPDNFQSRRPNTSFCFLDIRSPGLGDTAMYLCATSRSGAYNEQFFGPGTRLTVL.

This chain links TRBV7-8 with TRBJ2-3; 8 nucleotides match TRBD1. CDR3 length: 16 residues. Germline CDR1 is SGHVS and CDR2 is FQNEAQ. Trimming cost V 2 bases and J 1 base; bases outside gene matches: 5. The CDR3 here is CASSLRQGARTDTQYF. CDR3 sequence (DNA): TGTGCCAGCAGCTTACGGCAGGGGGCCCGCACAGATACGCAGTATTTT. Looking up the rest from reference TRBV7-8 and TRBJ2-3 gives the full variable domain: GAGVSQSPRYKVAKRGQDVALRCDPISGHVSLFWYQQALGQGPEFLTYFQNEAQLDKSGLPSDRFFAERPEGSVSTLKIQRTQQEDSAVYLCASSLRQGARTDTQYFGPGTRLTVL.

This clonotype came up a few times. The chain has TRBV20-1 and TRBJ2-5, with D possibly being TRBD1 (5 bases). Germline CDR1 and CDR2: DFQATT and SNEGSKA (reference sequence). Trimming removed 2 bases at V and 5 bases at J, with 15 bases between. This CDR3 spans 14 amino acids. The CDR3 nucleotides read TGCAGTGCTAGACGAAAGGGGCAGGTGGAGACCCAGTACTTC. Its translation is CSARRKGQVETQYF.

The chain links TRBV7-6 to TRBJ2-7; a possible D gene is TRBD1 (6 bases). Trimming removed 0 bases at V and 6 bases at J, with 12 bases between. This CDR3 contains 14 residues. Germline V gene data show CDR1 as SGHVS and CDR2 as FNYEAQ. This chain's CDR3 is CASSLASGAGEQYF. The CDR3 nucleotides are TGTGCCAGCAGCTTAGCGTCAGGGGCGGGCGAGCAGTACTTC.

This clonotype was recorded many times. This chain links TRBV12-3 or TRBV12-4 with TRBJ1-5, with TRBD1 as a possible D gene (5 bases). This CDR3 is built from 15 residues. V shed 2 bases and J shed 7 bases, with 15 bases lying between them. The CDR3 DNA follows: TGTGCCAGCAGTTTATATTCGGGGGTTCACCAGCCCCAGCATTTT. The encoded protein is CASSLYSGVHQPQHF.

This clonotype was found a few times. The V gene is TRBV18, the J gene TRBJ2-5; TRBD2 aligns across 9 bases. V was pared by 2 bases and J by 0 bases, with 4 bases of the junction left unmatched. Germline loops: CDR1 KGHSH, CDR2 LQKENI. This CDR3 spans 16 amino acids. The chain's CDR3 is CASSPRTSANQETQYF. For the CDR3, the DNA is TGTGCCAGCTCACCAAGGACTAGCGCCAACCAAGAGACCCAGTACTTC.

The rearrangement joins TRBV20-1 to TRBJ2-1, with D possibly TRBD2 on 6 matching bases. From germline, CDR1 is DFQATT and CDR2 SNEGSKA (reference sequence). The V end lost 1 base, the J end lost 8 bases, and 18 bases lay between the germline ends. The CDR3 loop spans 15 amino acids. DNA for the CDR3: TGCAGTGCTAGAGGCGGGAACAGCGGTGGGGATGAGCAGTTCTTC. Its protein is CSARGGNSGGDEQFF.

This clonotype turned up a few times. The V gene is TRBV5-1, the J gene TRBJ2-6; a weak D match, TRBD2 (5 bases). This CDR3 spans 16 amino acids. Per germline, CDR1 SGHRS and CDR2 YFSETQ. The germline V and J ends were trimmed by 0 bases and 0 bases, with 7 bases remaining between them. The CDR3 nucleotides are TGCGCCAGCAGCTTGGAAGGGAGCTCTGGGGCCAACGTCCTGACTTTC. Translating gives CASSLEGSSGANVLTF.

This clonotype has just a few counts. The chain links TRBV12-3 or TRBV12-4 to TRBJ2-2; D call uncertain. Trimming left V 3 bases short and J 5 bases short, with 7 bases between. The CDR3 totals 13 residues. The DNA for the CDR3 is TGTGCCAGCAGTTTCGTGGGTACCGGGGAGCTGTTTTTT. Protein sequence: CASSFVGTGELFF.

This clonotype came up many times. V gene TRBV7-2 combines with J gene TRBJ2-1; D gene uncertain. The germline CDR1 and CDR2 sequences are SGHTA and FQGNSA. The CDR3 covers 16 residues. V lost 5 bases and J lost 0, with 14 bases in between. The CDR3 DNA sequence: TGTGCCAGCAGCCCCTCAGGAAGTGGCTCCTACAATGAGCAGTTCTTC. Amino acid sequence: CASSPSGSGSYNEQFF.

This clonotype was detected a few times. The V and J genes are TRBV10-3 and TRBJ2-7; TRBD2 agrees at 11 bases. The CDR3 contains 17 residues. Germline trimming cut 0 bases from V and 4 bases from J; bases unmatched to any gene: 8. CDR1 is ENHRY and CDR2 is SYGVKD in the germline V gene. CDR3 region: CAISESGLAGGFYEQYF. The DNA of the CDR3 is TGTGCCATCAGTGAGTCAGGCCTAGCGGGAGGTTTTTACGAGCAGTACTTC.

The chain couples TRBV2 to TRBJ2-2, with a tentative D call TRBD2 (5 bases). Trimming cost V 0 bases and J 4 bases, with 6 bases left between them. This CDR3 is 14 amino acids long. In germline, CDR1 is SNHLY, CDR2 FYNNEI. Here the CDR3 DNA reads TGTGCCAGCAGTGAAGCGCGGGCCACCGGGGAGCTGTTTTTT. Protein sequence: CASSEARATGELFF.

V gene TRBV19 combines with J gene TRBJ2-7; 7 bases are a match to TRBD1. The CDR3 extends over 13 amino acids. V lost 5 bases to trimming and J lost 6 bases; unmatched junction nucleotides: 7. The germline CDR1 and CDR2 sequences are LNHDA and SQIVND (reference sequence). CDR3 protein: CASSEGQIFEQYF. The CDR3, as DNA: TGTGCCAGTAGTGAGGGACAGATCTTCGAGCAGTACTTC.

This clonotype was counted ten times or more. V gene TRBV10-3 combines with J gene TRBJ2-7; D might be TRBD1 (6 bases). The CDR3 consists of 13 residues. In germline, CDR1 is ENHRY, CDR2 SYGVKD. V was pared by 6 bases and J by 5 bases, with 14 bases between. The CDR3 DNA reads as TGTGCCATCAGCCTACAGGGTCGGGACGAGCAGTACTTC. Its protein is CAISLQGRDEQYF.

This clonotype showed up just a few times. This chain connects TRBV12-3 or TRBV12-4 to TRBJ2-5; D possibly matches TRBD1 or TRBD2 (5 bases each). This CDR3 contains 12 residues. Trimming left V 8 bases short and J 6 bases short, with 13 bases between. The DNA for the CDR3 is TGTGCCAGCGGGACGGAGCTGAAGACCCAGTACTTC. It translates to CASGTELKTQYF.

There are a few counts of this clonotype. The chain recombines TRBV14 with TRBJ2-7, with TRBD1 as a possible D gene (6 bases). Trimming took 0 bases from V and 5 from J, leaving 17 bases between them. The CDR3 has 16 amino acids. The V gene's germline CDR1 is SGHDN and CDR2 FVKESK. The CDR3: CASSQERKLNRDEQYF. The DNA for the CDR3 is TGTGCCAGCAGCCAAGAACGGAAATTAAACAGGGACGAGCAGTACTTC.

Many counts were recorded for this clonotype. The chain is built from TRBV18 and TRBJ2-2, with D perhaps matching TRBD2 (6 bases). Trimming left V 2 bases short and J 6 bases short, with 19 bases between. Looked up from germline, CDR1 is KGHSH and CDR2 is LQKENI. The CDR3 consists of 17 residues. The CDR3 here is CASSPGGPKLGPGELFF. The CDR3 region has the DNA TGTGCCAGCTCACCAGGAGGGCCTAAATTAGGACCCGGGGAGCTGTTTTTT.

In this sample, this clonotype turned up a few times. V usage is TRBV4-1 and J usage is TRBJ2-2; 11 nucleotides line up with TRBD1. Germline loops: CDR1 MGHRA, CDR2 YSYEKL. Unmatched junction bases numbered 4, after V lost 3 bases and J lost 4 bases. The CDR3 runs 16 residues. The CDR3 here is CASSQADRGPTGELFF. The CDR3 nucleotides read TGCGCCAGCAGCCAGGCGGACAGGGGGCCCACCGGGGAGCTGTTTTTT.

This clonotype was recorded many times. The chain employs TRBV7-8 and TRBJ2-2; 7 bases fit TRBD1. CDR1 is SGHVS, CDR2 FQNEAQ, per germline. The CDR3 runs to 18 residues. The ends lost 4 bases at V and 4 bases at J; junction bases unmatched: 15. CDR3: CASSSKASGTVGTGELFF. The CDR3 DNA sequence: TGTGCCAGCAGCTCCAAGGCCTCCGGGACAGTCGGCACCGGGGAGCTGTTTTTT.

As to this clonotype: A read error may account for a junction end that differs from germline. J is TRBJ2-1 and V is TRBV5-1; 8 positions match TRBD2. This CDR3 spans 16 amino acids. Germline lookup yields CDR1 SGHRS and CDR2 YFSETQ. The DNA for the CDR3 is TGCGCCAGCAGCCTAAGCGGGGGCCTCCCCTACTATGAGCAGTTCTTC. Its translation: CASSLSGGLPYYEQFF.

The chain uses TRBV5-1 and TRBJ2-1; 8 bases match TRBD1. Germline-derived CDR1 and CDR2 are SGHRS and YFSETQ. Germline trimming cut 4 bases from V and 12 bases from J; bases unmatched to any gene: 3. CDR3 length equals 11 residues. The CDR3 sequence is CASSLDRGQFF. In nucleotides, the CDR3 is TGCGCCAGCAGCCTAGACAGGGGGCAGTTCTTC.

The rearrangement links TRBV20-1 to TRBJ1-5, with D hard to call. From germline, CDR1 is DFQATT and CDR2 SNEGSKA (reference sequence). The CDR3 sequence is 12 residues long. The V end lost 6 bases, the J end lost 6 bases, and 12 bases lay between the germline ends. CDR3: CSAWSPGQPQHF. The DNA of the CDR3 is TGCAGTGCATGGTCTCCCGGTCAGCCCCAGCATTTT.